The 28 T cell receptor beta chains below were found in one sample sequenced in a study of shared clonotypes between healthy human individuals. The protocol was immunoSEQ multiplex PCR, while the TCRdb copy is restricted to in-frame clones and leaves out a portion. The data contain some 2 million clones, about 94% of them singletons. The naive CD8 fraction comprised CD45RO-negative cells positively selected for CCR7 and excluded terminally differentiated effector memory CD45RA+ cells. Input material: naive CD8+ T cells sorted from blood. Receptors originate from a man between 18 and 35 years old in good health.

On this clone: This sample also contains other DNA sequences that code for the same CDR3. The chain is built from TRBV27 and TRBJ2-7; D is perhaps TRBD2 (5 bases). The germline CDR1 and CDR2 sequences are MNHEY and SMNVEV (reference sequence). The CDR3 loop spans 14 amino acids. Trimming took 6 bases from V and 0 from J, leaving 12 bases between them. CDR3 amino acids: CASSLGGSSYEQYF. DNA for the CDR3: TGTGCCAGCAGCCTCGGAGGATCCTCCTACGAGCAGTACTTC.

The chain combines TRBV4-3 with TRBJ2-5; D unclear. The germline V gene has CDR1 LGHNA and CDR2 YSLEER. The V gene lost 0 bases and the J gene lost 5 bases, with 13 bases spanning the gap. There are 15 residues in the CDR3. This chain's CDR3 is CASSQELGLGETQYF. The CDR3, as DNA: TGCGCCAGCAGCCAAGAGTTAGGTTTGGGGGAGACCCAGTACTTC.

On this clone itself: The same CDR3 also results from other DNA sequences found in this sample. In DNA, the CDR3 is TGTGCCAGCAGTAGGGGAGTGAACACTGAAGCTTTCTTT. As protein: CASSRGVNTEAFF. The gene calls are TRBV27 and TRBJ1-1; D is possibly TRBD1 (5 bases). Trimming left V 5 bases short and J 0 bases short, with 7 bases between. CDR3 length equals 13 residues. CDR1 MNHEY and CDR2 SMNVEV come from the germline V gene (reference sequence).

This clone has only a few counts. The J gene is TRBJ2-5, the V gene TRBV10-2; D possibly corresponds to TRBD1 (5 bases). Germline CDR1 and CDR2: WSHSY and SAAADI. Trimming left V 7 bases short and J 2 bases short, with 14 bases between. The CDR3 has 14 residues. The CDR3 DNA sequence: TGCGCCAGCAAAATATGGCAGGGACAAGAGACCCAGTACTTC. Its protein product is CASKIWQGQETQYF.

This clone was seen once. The V gene is TRBV12-5, the J gene TRBJ2-1; the D is unclear. Germline CDR1 and CDR2: LGHNT and FRNRAP. V gave up 7 bases and J gave up 5 bases, with 24 bases separating them. There are 17 residues in the CDR3. The CDR3 spells CASALPTLNGRDNEQFF. The DNA for the CDR3 is TGTGCTAGTGCTCTTCCCACCCTCAACGGCCGAGACAATGAGCAGTTCTTC.

The chain joins TRBV11-2 to TRBJ2-1, with 9 bases fitting TRBD2. J lost 4 bases, V lost 4 bases, and 14 bases had no gene match. CDR3 size: 18 residues. Germline V gives CDR1 SGHAT, CDR2 FQNNGV. The CDR3 region is CASSSLAGPMEFYNEQFF. For the CDR3, the DNA is TGTGCCAGCAGCTCTCTAGCGGGACCGATGGAGTTTTACAATGAGCAGTTCTTC.

The chain links TRBV28 to TRBJ2-7; D is possibly TRBD2 (7 bases). Germline loops: CDR1 MDHEN, CDR2 SYDVKM. CDR3 length: 15 residues. The V and J ends lost 1 base and 6 bases respectively, with 16 bases between them. CDR3: CASSLLGGPRFEQYF. The CDR3, as DNA: TGTGCCAGCAGTTTATTGGGGGGGCCCCGATTCGAGCAGTACTTC.

V usage is TRBV15 and J usage is TRBJ2-7, with TRBD1 as a possible D gene (5 bases). Looked up from germline, CDR1 is LNHNV and CDR2 is YYDKDF (reference sequence). V lost 6 bases and J lost 3, with 12 bases in between. The CDR3 has 13 amino acids. The CDR3 region has the DNA TGTGCCACCAGTCTGGGGCCGAACTACGAGCAGTACTTC. It is translated as CATSLGPNYEQYF. The full variable domain, with the rest looked up from reference TRBV15 and TRBJ2-7, is DAMVIQNPRYQVTQFGKPVTLSCSQTLNHNVMYWYQQKSSQAPKLLFHYYDKDFNNEADTPDNFQSRRPNTSFCFLDIRSPGLGDTAMYLCATSLGPNYEQYFGPGTRLTVT.

V gene TRBV27 combines with J gene TRBJ2-3; 9 bases agree with TRBD1. The CDR3 has 15 amino acids. J gave up 4 bases and V 2 bases, and 4 bases lay outside the gene matches. The germline CDR1 and CDR2 sequences are MNHEY and SMNVEV (reference sequence). CDR3 region: CASSLVGTGSDTQYF. In DNA form, the CDR3 reads TGTGCCAGCAGTTTAGTTGGGACAGGGTCAGATACGCAGTATTTT.

V and J are TRBV7-8 and TRBJ1-1; 8 bases are a match to TRBD1. CDR3 length: 14 residues. V shed 1 base and J 11 bases; nucleotides not matched to a gene: 9. Germline V lookup: CDR1 SGHVS, CDR2 FQNEAQ. In nucleotides, the CDR3 is TGTGCCAGCAGCTTAGTGGGCTCGACAGGGGTGGCTTTCTTT. Translating gives CASSLVGSTGVAFF.

This clone was found once. This chain joins TRBV14 and TRBJ2-2, with D possibly matching TRBD2 (6 bases). The germline gives CDR1 SGHDN, CDR2 FVKESK. V lost 4 bases and J lost 4, with 10 bases in between. CDR3 length: 14 residues. CDR3 residues: CASSLSGSTGELFF. CDR3 nucleotide sequence: TGTGCCAGCAGCCTTAGCGGAAGCACCGGGGAGCTGTTTTTT.

The CDR3 DNA reads as TGTGCCAGCAGCCCCGGGACAGGCTACACTGAAGCTTTCTTT. As protein: CASSPGTGYTEAFF. The chain couples TRBV7-6 to TRBJ1-1; 8 bases fit TRBD1. Per germline, CDR1 SGHVS and CDR2 FNYEAQ. V was pared by 5 bases and J by 3 bases, with 5 bases of the junction left unmatched. The CDR3 runs 14 residues.

The chain combines TRBV19 with TRBJ2-2; the D is unclear. From germline, CDR1 is LNHDA and CDR2 SQIVND (reference sequence). The length of the CDR3 is 12 residues. V lost 6 bases and J 3 bases, leaving 5 bases between the germline ends. The CDR3: CASSPYTGELFF. The CDR3, as DNA: TGTGCCAGTAGCCCTTACACCGGGGAGCTGTTTTTT.

The rearrangement joins TRBV27 to TRBJ2-7; D gene ambiguous. The CDR3 runs 14 residues. Trimming shortened V by 5 bases and J by 3 bases, and 14 bases separated the two germline ends. CDR1 and CDR2 from the germline V gene are MNHEY and SMNVEV (reference sequence). The DNA of the CDR3 is TGTGCCAGCAGTAGTCGCCCGTTAGGCTACGAGCAGTACTTC. Its protein product is CASSSRPLGYEQYF.

With respect to this clone: The sample contains more than one DNA sequence encoding this CDR3. V and J are TRBV5-6 and TRBJ2-2; unclear D gene. Trimming stripped 1 base from V and 0 bases from J, with 4 bases between. CDR1 SGHDT and CDR2 YYEEEE come from the germline V gene. CDR3 length: 14 amino acids. DNA for the CDR3: TGTGCCAGCAGCTTGATCTCGAACACCGGGGAGCTGTTTTTT. Translation gives CASSLISNTGELFF. Full variable domain (missing parts from reference TRBV5-6 and TRBJ2-2): DAGVTQSPTHLIKTRGQQVTLRCSPKSGHDTVSWYQQALGQGPQFIFQYYEEEERQRGNFPDRFSGHQFPNYSSELNVNALLLGDSALYLCASSLISNTGELFFGEGSRLTVL.

This chain joins TRBV9 and TRBJ2-2; 13 nucleotides match TRBD2. Trimming cost V 7 bases and J 7 bases; bases outside gene matches: 4. The CDR3 consists of 14 residues. The germline CDR1 and CDR2 sequences are SGDLS and YYNGEE. In DNA, the CDR3 is TGTGCCAGCTCGACTAGCGGGGGGATCGGGGAGCTGTTTTTT. Its translation is CASSTSGGIGELFF.

This clone appeared once. The genes are TRBV27 and TRBJ2-1, with TRBD2 matching over 13 bases. Germline CDR1 reads MNHEY; CDR2 reads SMNVEV (reference sequence). CDR3 length: 17 amino acids. The trim removed 6 bases at V and 7 bases at J, leaving 12 bases unmatched. CDR3 DNA sequence: TGTGCCAGCAGCCTACTAGCGGGGGGGCCTTTAGGAAATGAGCAGTTCTTC. This sequence encodes CASSLLAGGPLGNEQFF.

The chain has TRBV19 and TRBJ2-7, with D possibly matching TRBD2 (5 bases). Germline V gene data show CDR1 as LNHDA and CDR2 as SQIVND (reference sequence). This CDR3 region has 12 residues. The ends were cut back, 11 bases at V and 3 bases at J, with 14 bases in the middle. This CDR3 reads CAGSGRLYEQYF. The CDR3 nucleotides read TGTGCCGGGAGTGGCAGGCTCTACGAGCAGTACTTC.

The V and J genes are TRBV2 and TRBJ2-7; D not certain. Germline V gene lookup returns CDR1 SNHLY and CDR2 FYNNEI. V was pared by 2 bases and J by 0 bases, with 11 bases between. This CDR3 is 15 amino acids long. CDR3 sequence reads: CASSEPPRYSYEQYF. The CDR3 DNA reads as TGTGCCAGCAGTGAACCCCCCAGGTACTCCTACGAGCAGTACTTC.

The rearrangement links TRBV10-2 to TRBJ2-1, with 9 bases matching TRBD1. Germline loops: CDR1 WSHSY, CDR2 SAAADI. The V and J ends lost 8 bases and 2 bases, in that order; junction bases with no gene match: 4. The CDR3 sequence is 14 residues long. The CDR3 here is CASEGQGAYNEQFF. CDR3 sequence (DNA): TGCGCCAGCGAGGGACAGGGCGCCTACAATGAGCAGTTCTTC.

This clone occurred once. The V gene is TRBV28, the J gene TRBJ1-1; 10 positions agree with TRBD1. CDR3 length: 15 amino acids. V lost 6 bases, J lost 5 bases, and 9 bases stayed unmatched. Germline CDR1 and CDR2: MDHEN and SYDVKM. The CDR3 region is CASSPLRDRGTEAFF. In nucleotides, the CDR3 is TGTGCCAGCAGCCCCCTCCGGGACAGGGGAACTGAAGCTTTCTTT.

This clone has a single count. This sequence joins TRBV29-1 and TRBJ2-1; a possible D gene is TRBD2 (6 bases). The CDR3 is 14 residues long. The germline V and J ends were trimmed by 3 bases and 2 bases, with 11 bases remaining between them. The germline V gene encodes CDR1 SQVTM and CDR2 ANQGSEA. CDR3 loop: CSVDDSGPYNEQFF. The DNA of the CDR3 is TGCAGCGTTGATGATAGCGGCCCCTACAATGAGCAGTTCTTC.

V and J are TRBV7-8 and TRBJ2-5; TRBD2 aligns across 10 bases. CDR3 length: 17 residues. Germline values: CDR1 SGHVS, CDR2 FQNEAQ. Losses at the gene ends were 3 bases for V and 1 base for J; bases not matched to a gene: 8. CDR3 coding DNA: TGTGCCAGCAGCTTCAAGCTAGCGGGGGAATTCCAAGAGACCCAGTACTTC. Protein product: CASSFKLAGEFQETQYF.

The chain is built from TRBV4-1 and TRBJ2-2; 7 bases align to TRBD2. From germline, CDR1 is MGHRA and CDR2 YSYEKL. The junction had 6 bases not matched to a gene; V was cut back by 1 base and J by 10 bases. The CDR3 covers 14 residues. As DNA, the CDR3 is TGCGCCAGCAGCCAAGGGGCGGGAGACAAGGAGCTGTTTTTT. Translation: CASSQGAGDKELFF.

CDR3 in amino acids: CASSHGQGRGTDTQYF. The CDR3 DNA reads TGTGCCAGCAGCCACGGACAGGGAAGGGGCACAGATACGCAGTATTTT. The chain links TRBV28 to TRBJ2-3, with 8 bases aligning to TRBD1. This CDR3 spans 16 amino acids. Germline V gene sequence: CDR1 MDHEN, CDR2 SYDVKM. V lost 6 bases and J lost 1; bases outside the gene matches: 9. The full variable domain, its missing parts supplied by reference TRBV28 and TRBJ2-3, is DVKVTQSSRYLVKRTGEKVFLECVQDMDHENMFWYRQDPGLGLRLIYFSYDVKMKEKGDIPEGYSVSREKKERFSLILESASTNQTSMYLCASSHGQGRGTDTQYFGPGTRLTVL.

This chain uses TRBV7-2 with TRBJ2-1; D possibly corresponds to TRBD2 (5 bases). Trimming cost V 5 bases and J 12 bases, with 17 bases left between them. The CDR3 has 13 residues. Germline V gives CDR1 SGHTA, CDR2 FQGNSA. For the CDR3, the DNA is TGTGCCAGCAGCGGTGGACTGGCCCGTGGGCAGTTCTTC. Encoded protein: CASSGGLARGQFF.

This clone has a single count. The chain has TRBV30 and TRBJ1-1; tentatively, D is TRBD1 (6 bases). CDR1 and CDR2 (germline): GTSNPN, SVGIG (reference sequence). The CDR3 is made up of 14 amino acids. V was shortened by 4 bases and J by 8 bases, with 20 bases between the two germline ends. In DNA, the CDR3 is TGTGCCTGGACCACGCCGACAGGCGCGGGGGAAGCTTTCTTT. Amino acid sequence: CAWTTPTGAGEAFF.

The rearrangement uses TRBV5-1 and TRBJ2-5; 7 bases align to TRBD1. This CDR3 comprises 16 residues. Losses at the gene ends were 3 bases for V and 4 bases for J; bases not matched to a gene: 12. Per germline, CDR1 SGHRS and CDR2 YFSETQ. The CDR3 bases are TGCGCCAGCAGCTGCGACAGGGCTTTACCCATAGAGACCCAGTACTTC. Translation gives CASSCDRALPIETQYF.